One sample yielded the 14 T cell receptor beta chains listed below, sequenced in a study of technical replicates of blood from several donors. Generated by immunoSEQ multiplex PCR, the TCRdb table keeps only in-frame clones and is missing some. The sample carries 70,000 to 85,000 clones, around 95% recorded once. Sequences were obtained from T cells isolated from PBMCs. The receptors shown here come from a human donor in good health.

A few counts support this clone. The junction departs from the called germline gene at one end, perhaps through a read error. This chain connects TRBV19 to TRBJ2-3, with TRBD2 matching 10 bases. From germline, CDR1 is LNHDA and CDR2 SQIVND (reference sequence). The CDR3 length is 12 residues. The CDR3 DNA reads TGTGCCAGTAGTATGGGACTAGCGATAAATACCTTT. It is translated as CASSMGLAINTF.

V and J are TRBV5-5 and TRBJ1-5, with a weak D call TRBD1 (6 bases). The CDR3 contains 13 residues. CDR1 is SGHKS and CDR2 is YYEKEE in the germline V gene (reference sequence). With 2 bases removed from V and 7 bases from J, the gap between germline ends came to 10 bases. The CDR3, as DNA: TGTGCCAGCAGCTTAACAGGGATCCAGCCCCAGCATTTT. This codes for CASSLTGIQPQHF.

The V call is TRBV7-6, the J call TRBJ2-2; TRBD2 agrees at 7 bases. From germline, CDR1 is SGHVS and CDR2 FNYEAQ. The CDR3 is made up of 16 amino acids. V dropped 1 base and J dropped 6; count of bases not matched to a gene: 8. CDR3 coding DNA: TGTGCCAGCAGCTTAGAGAGGGGAGGGACCGCCGGGGAGCTGTTTTTT. Translation gives CASSLERGGTAGELFF.

The rearrangement uses TRBV6-5 and TRBJ2-7; 11 bases line up with TRBD2. CDR1 MNHEY and CDR2 SVGAGI come from the germline V gene. V lost 4 bases, J lost 5 bases, and 7 bases stayed unmatched. This CDR3 region has 15 residues. The CDR3 here is CASSSTTSGNHEQYF. In DNA form, the CDR3 reads TGTGCCAGCAGTTCCACGACTAGCGGGAACCACGAGCAGTACTTC.

This rearrangement joins TRBV9 to TRBJ1-1; D unclear. CDR1 is SGDLS and CDR2 is YYNGEE in the germline V gene. The CDR3 has 13 amino acids. V lost 2 bases and J 6 bases, leaving 11 bases between the germline ends. The CDR3 here is CASSVLLRAEAFF. The CDR3 DNA reads TGTGCCAGCAGCGTCCTGCTACGGGCTGAAGCTTTCTTT.

The chain links TRBV7-3 to TRBJ2-7; no clear D. The CDR3 has 13 residues. Per germline, CDR1 SGHTA and CDR2 FQGTGA. The germline V and J ends were trimmed by 1 base and 5 bases, with 9 bases remaining between them. The CDR3 coding sequence is TGTGCCAGCAGCTTAAAGCGACGTGACGAGCAGTACTTC. It encodes CASSLKRRDEQYF. The full variable domain, completed using reference TRBV7-3 and TRBJ2-7, is GAGVSQTPSNKVTEKGKYVELRCDPISGHTALYWYRQSLGQGPEFLIYFQGTGAADDSGLPNDRFFAVRPEGSVSTLKIQRTERGDSAVYLCASSLKRRDEQYFGPGTRLTVT.

J is TRBJ2-2 and V is TRBV18, with D possibly TRBD1 on 6 matching bases. The germline V gene has CDR1 KGHSH and CDR2 LQKENI. V lost 4 bases and J 1 base, leaving 10 bases between the germline ends. The CDR3 contains 15 residues. The DNA for the CDR3 is TGTGCCAGCTCACGTGACAGGTTGAACACCGGGGAGCTGTTTTTT. Translated: CASSRDRLNTGELFF.

The chain has TRBV19 and TRBJ2-3; TRBD1 matches 10 bases. CDR1 and CDR2 from the germline V gene are LNHDA and SQIVND (reference sequence). The CDR3 length is 16 residues. J was trimmed by 6 bases and V by 8 bases; bases with no gene match: 14. The CDR3 region is CASLPSGQGTTDTQYF. In DNA form, the CDR3 reads TGTGCCAGTCTCCCCTCGGGACAGGGGACAACGGATACGCAGTATTTT. Combining the CDR3 with reference TRBV19 and TRBJ2-3 gives the whole variable domain DGGITQSPKYLFRKEGQNVTLSCEQNLNHDAMYWYRQDPGQGLRLIYYSQIVNDFQKGDIAEGYSVSREKKESFPLTVTSAQKNPTAFYLCASLPSGQGTTDTQYFGPGTRLTVL.

The rearrangement links TRBV10-1 to TRBJ1-1; D is uncertain. Germline CDR1 reads WNHNN; CDR2 reads SYGVQD (reference sequence). This CDR3 comprises 20 residues. The ends were cut back, 4 bases at V and 0 bases at J, with 27 bases in the middle. The chain's CDR3 is CASSVRSNPAPAVMNTEAFF. CDR3 DNA sequence: TGCGCCAGCAGTGTTCGTAGTAATCCGGCGCCCGCGGTTATGAACACTGAAGCTTTCTTT.

This clone showed up just once. The chain links TRBV30 to TRBJ1-1; D unclear. CDR1 and CDR2 from the germline V gene are GTSNPN and SVGIG (reference sequence). With 2 bases removed from V and 0 bases from J, the gap between germline ends came to 4 bases. This CDR3 has 12 residues. The CDR3 DNA reads as TGTGCCTGGAGTCCTGTGAACACTGAAGCTTTCTTT. It translates to CAWSPVNTEAFF.

The chain employs TRBV7-2 and TRBJ2-3; 9 bases line up with TRBD2. This CDR3 spans 17 amino acids. The germline CDR1 and CDR2 sequences are SGHTA and FQGNSA. J lost 5 bases, V lost 2 bases, and 11 bases had no gene match. The CDR3 nucleotides are TGTGCCAGCAGCTTAATGTCGGCGGGGGGGAGGGGAGATACGCAGTATTTT. Amino acids: CASSLMSAGGRGDTQYF.

The rearrangement uses TRBV27 and TRBJ2-2; TRBD2 is a possible D gene (6 bases). V lost 6 bases to trimming and J lost 7 bases, with 18 bases between them. The CDR3 runs 15 residues. The V gene's germline CDR1 is MNHEY and CDR2 SMNVEV (reference sequence). This chain's CDR3 is CASSGQGGPYGELFF. The CDR3 nucleotides read TGTGCCAGCAGCGGCCAAGGAGGGCCTTACGGGGAGCTGTTTTTT.

V and J are TRBV15 and TRBJ1-4, with 8 bases identical to TRBD1. CDR1 and CDR2 (germline): LNHNV, YYDKDF (reference sequence). V trimming: 5 bases; J trimming: 5 bases; junction bases outside the gene matches: 7. The CDR3 is made up of 15 amino acids. Here the CDR3 DNA reads TGTGCCACCAGCGACGGGAACAGGGGGAATGAAAAACTGTTTTTT. This encodes CATSDGNRGNEKLFF.

This chain joins TRBV19 and TRBJ1-5; D ambiguous. Per germline, CDR1 LNHDA and CDR2 SQIVND (reference sequence). The CDR3 is 17 residues long. The germline V and J ends were trimmed by 1 base and 0 bases, with 13 bases remaining between them. The CDR3: CASSIAPGWDSNQPQHF. Here the CDR3 DNA reads TGTGCCAGTAGTATAGCCCCGGGATGGGATAGCAATCAGCCCCAGCATTTT.